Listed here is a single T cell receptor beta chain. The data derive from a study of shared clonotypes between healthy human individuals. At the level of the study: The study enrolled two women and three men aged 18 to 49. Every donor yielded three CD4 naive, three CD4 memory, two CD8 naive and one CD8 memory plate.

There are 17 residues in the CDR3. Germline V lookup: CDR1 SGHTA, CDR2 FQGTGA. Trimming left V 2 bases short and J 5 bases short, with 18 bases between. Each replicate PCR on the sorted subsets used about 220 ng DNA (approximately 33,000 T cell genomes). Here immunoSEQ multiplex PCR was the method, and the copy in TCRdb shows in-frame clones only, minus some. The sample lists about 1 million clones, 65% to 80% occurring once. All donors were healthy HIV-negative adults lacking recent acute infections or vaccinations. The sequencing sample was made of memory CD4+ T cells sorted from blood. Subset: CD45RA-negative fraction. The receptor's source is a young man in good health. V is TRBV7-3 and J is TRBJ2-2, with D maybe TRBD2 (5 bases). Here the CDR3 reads CASSLHPTRSGTGELFF. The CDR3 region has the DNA TGTGCCAGCAGCTTACACCCGACACGGTCGGGAACCGGGGAGCTGTTTTTT.